Listed here are 23 T cell receptor beta chains from one sample, sequenced in a study of glioma-infiltrating T cells. TCR alpha and beta CDR3 regions were amplified from RNA using iRepertoire nested multiplex PCR. MiXCR was run by TCRdb on the multiplex PCR reads, yielding one entry per CDR3 protein. This table holds around 140,000 distinct CDR3 sequences, roughly 43% found once. Sequenced input: glioma tissue, nonneoplastic brain tissue, or PBMCs (not recorded which). Source of these receptors: a human donor with low-grade glioma or glioblastoma, undergoing nonglioma brain surgery, or in good health (not recorded which).

This clonotype was detected ten times or more. The genes are TRBV20-1 and TRBJ2-2, with 7 bases fitting TRBD2. The germline V gene has CDR1 DFQATT and CDR2 SNEGSKA (reference sequence). CDR3 size: 14 residues. Trimming at V came to 3 bases and at J to 6 bases, leaving 7 bases not matched to a gene. CDR3 region: CSASPKAGAGELFF. The CDR3 DNA is TGCAGTGCTAGTCCGAAGGCGGGAGCCGGGGAGCTGTTTTTT.

CDR3 in amino acids: CSARRQMDSNQPQHF. DNA of the CDR3: TGCAGTGCTAGGCGGCAGATGGATAGCAATCAGCCCCAGCATTTT. The chain has TRBV20-1 and TRBJ1-5; the D is unclear. Germline V CDR1 and CDR2: DFQATT, SNEGSKA (reference sequence). The CDR3 length is 15 residues. Trimming pared 3 bases from V and 0 bases from J, leaving 12 bases between.

The chain employs TRBV11-2 and TRBJ2-7; 13 bases are shared with TRBD2. CDR1 and CDR2 (germline): SGHAT, FQNNGV. The CDR3 consists of 16 residues. Trimming removed 3 bases from V and 4 bases from J; junction bases left unmatched: 6. The CDR3 DNA sequence: TGTGCCAGCAGCTTCAGGACTAGCGGGGGCTATTACGAGCAGTACTTC. Its protein product is CASSFRTSGGYYEQYF.

A few counts support this clonotype. J is TRBJ2-5 and V is TRBV20-1; 8 nucleotides agree with TRBD1. This CDR3 is 12 amino acids long. The V segment lost 8 bases and the J segment 4 bases; nucleotides outside the gene matches: 6. The germline V gene encodes CDR1 DFQATT and CDR2 SNEGSKA (reference sequence). CDR3 loop: CSPRGRTETQYF. CDR3 coding DNA: TGCAGTCCCAGGGGGCGTACAGAGACCCAGTACTTC.

This clonotype was seen only a few times. CDR3 amino acids: CASSQQGRIHGYTF. The CDR3 nucleotides are TGCGCCAGCAGCCAACAGGGGAGAATACATGGCTACACCTTC. The rearrangement joins TRBV4-1 to TRBJ1-2, with a possible D match to TRBD1 (6 bases). From germline, CDR1 is MGHRA and CDR2 YSYEKL. V was shortened by 2 bases and J by 6 bases, with 13 bases between the two germline ends. The CDR3 is 14 residues long.

In regard to this clonotype: No conserved phenylalanine or tryptophan is present at the end of the CDR3, so a read error is the likely explanation. The chain carries TRBV6-1 and TRBJ1-2; D call uncertain. This CDR3 is built from 12 residues. The germline V gene has CDR1 MNHNS and CDR2 SASEGT. Trimming removed 5 bases at V and 7 bases at J, with 11 bases between. The CDR3 loop reads CASSSARLGYTY. The DNA for the CDR3 is TGTGCCAGCAGTTCCGCCAGGCTTGGCTACACCTAC.

This chain joins TRBV28 and TRBJ2-1; tentative D call: TRBD2 (5 bases). V lost 2 bases and J lost 3, with 11 bases in between. The CDR3 contains 15 residues. Germline CDR1 reads MDHEN; CDR2 reads SYDVKM. DNA for the CDR3: TGTGCCAGCAGTTTAGCGGACTCCATCTACAATGAGCAGTTCTTC. It translates to CASSLADSIYNEQFF.

This clonotype has a handful of counts. The chain uses TRBV6-1 and TRBJ2-3; tentative D call: TRBD2 (6 bases). CDR1 is MNHNS, CDR2 SASEGT, per germline. The CDR3 is 16 amino acids. V was trimmed by 1 base and J by 4 bases, leaving 15 bases between them. The CDR3 here is CASSEERARSPDTQYF. In DNA, the CDR3 is TGTGCCAGCAGTGAAGAGCGGGCGAGGAGTCCAGATACGCAGTATTTT.

This chain uses TRBV7-3 with TRBJ2-3, with D unresolved. Germline CDR1 and CDR2: SGHTA and FQGTGA. This CDR3 has 13 amino acids. Trimming shortened V by 4 bases and J by 4 bases, and 9 bases separated the two germline ends. CDR3 in amino acids: CASSSSPPDTQYF. The CDR3 coding sequence is TGTGCCAGCAGCTCATCCCCCCCAGATACGCAGTATTTT.

This clonotype has more than one count but fewer than ten. CDR3 region: CSALLGRASSYEQYF. The CDR3 coding sequence is TGCAGTGCTTTACTCGGGAGGGCGAGCTCCTACGAGCAGTACTTC. The chain uses TRBV20-1 and TRBJ2-7; 8 bases map to TRBD2. Germline V CDR1 and CDR2: DFQATT, SNEGSKA (reference sequence). This CDR3 is built from 15 residues. V lost 5 bases to trimming and J lost 0 bases; unmatched junction nucleotides: 9.

J is TRBJ2-7 and V is TRBV7-6; no clear D. CDR1 and CDR2 from the germline V gene are SGHVS and FNYEAQ. The CDR3 runs 12 residues. Trimming stripped 5 bases from V and 7 bases from J, with 12 bases between. CDR3 loop: CASSANLGEQYF. CDR3 nucleotide sequence: TGTGCCAGCAGCGCCAACCTTGGGGAGCAGTACTTC.

The rearrangement joins TRBV20-1 to TRBJ1-2; D is undetermined. Germline CDR1 is DFQATT and CDR2 is SNEGSKA (reference sequence). Trimming pared 6 bases from V and 4 bases from J, leaving 12 bases between. The CDR3 has 12 amino acids. CDR3 sequence reads: CSAAFGSYGYTF. CDR3 DNA: TGCAGTGCCGCCTTTGGGTCCTATGGCTACACCTTC.

This clonotype was counted only a few times. The chain joins TRBV19 to TRBJ2-5; 11 positions match TRBD2. The CDR3 sequence is 15 residues long. Trimming removed 5 bases from V and 4 bases from J; junction bases left unmatched: 6. Germline V gene sequence: CDR1 LNHDA, CDR2 SQIVND (reference sequence). CDR3 in amino acids: CASSPITSGGETQYF. CDR3 nucleotide sequence: TGTGCCAGTAGTCCTATCACTAGCGGGGGAGAGACCCAGTACTTC.

A word on this clonotype: Being one base from a much bigger clone, this may be a read error. The V call is TRBV6-5, the J call TRBJ2-7; no reliable D call. From germline, CDR1 is MNHEY and CDR2 SVGAGI. The CDR3 contains 14 residues. V gave up 0 bases and J gave up 10 bases, with 16 bases separating them. The CDR3 region is CASSYSLTTSHQYF. The CDR3 nucleotides are TGTGCCAGCAGTTACTCTCTTACGACGTCCCACCAGTACTTC.

This clonotype was picked up a small number of times. J is TRBJ2-3 and V is TRBV12-3 or TRBV12-4; no clear D. Trimming left V 11 bases short and J 1 base short, with 16 bases between. The CDR3 is 14 residues long. In nucleotides, the CDR3 is TGTGCCTGCTCTTCAATGGATCGCACAGATACGCAGTATTTT. It codes for CACSSMDRTDTQYF.

The V gene is TRBV20-1, the J gene TRBJ1-1, with unresolved D. This CDR3 region has 15 residues. V lost 5 bases to trimming and J lost 3 bases, with 19 bases between them. CDR1 is DFQATT, CDR2 SNEGSKA, per germline (reference sequence). The CDR3 loop is CSALPLSGWDTEAFF. CDR3 bases: TGCAGTGCTCTGCCCCTGTCGGGGTGGGACACTGAAGCTTTCTTT.

Comments on this clonotype: Possible read error: a much larger clone is one base away. This rearrangement joins TRBV7-6 to TRBJ1-6; D is undetermined. V lost 5 bases to trimming and J lost 10 bases, with 12 bases between them. The germline gives CDR1 SGHVS, CDR2 FNYEAQ. The CDR3 contains 13 residues. Here the CDR3 reads CASSPDTSSPLHF. CDR3 coding DNA: TGTGCCAGCAGCCCCGACACTAGCTCACCCCTCCACTTT. The whole variable domain, filled in from reference TRBV7-6 and TRBJ1-6, reads GAGVSQSPRYKVTKRGQDVALRCDPISGHVSLYWYRQALGQGPEFLTYFNYEAQQDKSGLPNDRFSAERPEGSISTLTIQRTEQRDSAMYRCASSPDTSSPLHFGNGTRLTVT.

This clonotype was counted ten times or more. V is TRBV20-1 and J is TRBJ2-7, with 8 bases lining up with TRBD2. This CDR3 region has 14 residues. The germline CDR1 and CDR2 sequences are DFQATT and SNEGSKA (reference sequence). V lost 3 bases to trimming and J lost 0 bases; unmatched junction nucleotides: 4. The CDR3 DNA is TGCAGTGCTAGGGGCGGGAGGAGCTCCTACGAGCAGTACTTC. Translation: CSARGGRSSYEQYF.

There are a few counts of this clonotype. This rearrangement joins TRBV28 to TRBJ2-1; D is undetermined. The CDR3 loop spans 12 amino acids. CDR1 and CDR2 (germline): MDHEN, SYDVKM. V lost 3 bases and J 7 bases, leaving 7 bases between the germline ends. CDR3 region: CASSFSDNEQFF. The CDR3 DNA is TGTGCCAGCAGTTTTAGTGATAATGAGCAGTTCTTC.

This rearrangement joins TRBV6-1 to TRBJ1-1; possibly TRBD1 for D (5 bases). V shed 7 bases and J shed 9 bases, with 18 bases lying between them. This CDR3 spans 13 amino acids. The germline V gene encodes CDR1 MNHNS and CDR2 SASEGT. The DNA of the CDR3 is TGTGCCAGCACCCTAATGTTGGGGCGTAAAGCTTTCTTT. Translated, it gives CASTLMLGRKAFF.

As for this clonotype: The junction shows a germline mismatch at one end, possibly a read error. The rearrangement uses TRBV6-9 and TRBJ1-2; TRBD1 aligns across 8 bases. The CDR3 spans 15 residues. Germline V lookup: CDR1 MNHGY, CDR2 SVAAGI. The CDR3, as DNA: TGTGCCGGCAGTTACGGAACCAGGGGGCTGGGGGGCTACACCTTC. Amino acids: CAGSYGTRGLGGYTF.

The rearrangement uses TRBV5-1 and TRBJ2-1, with 9 bases fitting TRBD2. The CDR3 is made up of 13 amino acids. V lost 2 bases, J lost 16 bases, and 10 bases stayed unmatched. The germline V gene has CDR1 SGHRS and CDR2 YFSETQ. The CDR3 region has the DNA TGCGCCAGCAGCTTAAATAGCGGGAGATCATATTTCTTC. Translated: CASSLNSGRSYFF.

This sequence joins TRBV20-1 and TRBJ2-7; unclear D gene. The CDR3 totals 13 residues. The germline V and J ends were trimmed by 6 bases and 2 bases, with 14 bases remaining between them. Germline assignment: CDR1 DFQATT and CDR2 SNEGSKA (reference sequence). CDR3 coding DNA: TGCAGTGCCTTATCGACTGGTCCCTACGAGCAGTACTTC. Its protein is CSALSTGPYEQYF.